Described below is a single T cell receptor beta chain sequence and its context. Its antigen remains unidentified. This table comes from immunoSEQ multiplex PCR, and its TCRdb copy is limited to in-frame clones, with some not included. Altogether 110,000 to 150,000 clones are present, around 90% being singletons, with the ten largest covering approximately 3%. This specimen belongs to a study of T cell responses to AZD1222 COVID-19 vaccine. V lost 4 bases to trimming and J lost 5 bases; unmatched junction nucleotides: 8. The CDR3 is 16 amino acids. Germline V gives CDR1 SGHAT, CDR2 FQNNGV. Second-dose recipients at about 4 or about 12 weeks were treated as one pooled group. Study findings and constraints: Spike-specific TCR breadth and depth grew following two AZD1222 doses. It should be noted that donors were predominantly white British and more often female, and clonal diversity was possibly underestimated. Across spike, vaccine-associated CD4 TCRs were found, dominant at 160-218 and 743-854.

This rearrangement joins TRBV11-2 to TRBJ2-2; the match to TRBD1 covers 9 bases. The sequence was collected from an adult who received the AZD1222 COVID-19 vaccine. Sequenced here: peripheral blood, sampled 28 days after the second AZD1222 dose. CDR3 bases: TGTGCCAGCAGCTCCGGACAGGGGTATTCGACCGGGGAGCTGTTTTTT. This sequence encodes CASSSGQGYSTGELFF.